Described below is a single T cell receptor (beta chain) sequence and its context. Using immunoSEQ multiplex PCR, the repertoire was profiled, and TCRdb retains in-frame clones only, with some absent. The data show under 80,000 clones, 92% seen once. The CDR3 covers 14 residues. CDR1 is LNHDA, CDR2 SQIVND, per germline (reference sequence). Trimming took 5 bases from V and 4 from J, leaving 15 bases between them. The record originates from a study of OX40 agonist ivuxolimab in advanced cancers. The source of this sequence is an adult with an advanced solid tumor such as melanoma, head and neck, liver or kidney cancer. V usage is TRBV19 and J usage is TRBJ2-7; D is perhaps TRBD2 (5 bases). Sample: CD4+ or CD8+ T cells sorted from blood, taken in a trial of the OX40 agonist ivuxolimab. CDR3 in amino acids: CASSAGLGMYEQYF. The CDR3 DNA sequence: TGTGCCAGTAGTGCCGGACTTGGGATGTACGAGCAGTACTTC.